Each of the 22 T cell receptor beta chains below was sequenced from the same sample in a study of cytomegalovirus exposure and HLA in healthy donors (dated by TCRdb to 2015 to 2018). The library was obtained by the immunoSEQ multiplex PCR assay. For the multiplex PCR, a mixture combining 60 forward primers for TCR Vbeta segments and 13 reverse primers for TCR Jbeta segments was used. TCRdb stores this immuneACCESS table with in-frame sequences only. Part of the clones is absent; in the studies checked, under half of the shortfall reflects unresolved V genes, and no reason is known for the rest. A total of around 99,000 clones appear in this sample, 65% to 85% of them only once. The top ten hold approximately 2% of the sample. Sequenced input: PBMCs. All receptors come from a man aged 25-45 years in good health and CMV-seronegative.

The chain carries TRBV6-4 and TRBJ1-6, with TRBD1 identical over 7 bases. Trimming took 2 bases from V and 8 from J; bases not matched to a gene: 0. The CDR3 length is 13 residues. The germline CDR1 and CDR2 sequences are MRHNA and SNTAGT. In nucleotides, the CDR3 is TGTGCCAGCAGTGACAGGGGGCATTCACCCCTCCACTTT. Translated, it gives CASSDRGHSPLHF.

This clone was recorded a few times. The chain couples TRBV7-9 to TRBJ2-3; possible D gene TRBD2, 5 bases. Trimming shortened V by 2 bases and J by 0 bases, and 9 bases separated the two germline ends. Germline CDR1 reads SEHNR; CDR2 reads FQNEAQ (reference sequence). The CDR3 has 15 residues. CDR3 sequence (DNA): TGTGCCAGCAGCTTATGGGCGGGTAGCACAGATACGCAGTATTTT. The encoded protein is CASSLWAGSTDTQYF.

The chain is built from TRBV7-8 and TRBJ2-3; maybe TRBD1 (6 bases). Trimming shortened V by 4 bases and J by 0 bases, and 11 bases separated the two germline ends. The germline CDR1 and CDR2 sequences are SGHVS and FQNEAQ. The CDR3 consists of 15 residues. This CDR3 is CASSWGTPSTDTQYF. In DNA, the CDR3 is TGTGCCAGCAGCTGGGGGACACCTAGCACAGATACGCAGTATTTT.

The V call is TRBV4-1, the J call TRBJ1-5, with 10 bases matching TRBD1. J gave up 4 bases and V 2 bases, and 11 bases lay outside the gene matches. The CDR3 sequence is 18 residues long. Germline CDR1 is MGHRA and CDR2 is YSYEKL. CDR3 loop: CASSQPRQGARGNQPQHF. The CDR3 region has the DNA TGCGCCAGCAGCCAACCCAGACAGGGGGCAAGGGGGAATCAGCCCCAGCATTTT.

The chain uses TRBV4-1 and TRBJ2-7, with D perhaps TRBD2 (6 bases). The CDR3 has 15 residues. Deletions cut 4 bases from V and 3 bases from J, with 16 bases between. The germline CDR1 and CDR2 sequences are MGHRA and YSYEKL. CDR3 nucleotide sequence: TGCGCCAGCAGCCTCCAGGGATCGGGGGACTACGAGCAGTACTTC. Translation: CASSLQGSGDYEQYF.

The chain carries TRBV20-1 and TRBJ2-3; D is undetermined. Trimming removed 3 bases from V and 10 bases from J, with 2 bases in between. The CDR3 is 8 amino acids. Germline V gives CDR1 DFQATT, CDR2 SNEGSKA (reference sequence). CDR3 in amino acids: CSASAQYF. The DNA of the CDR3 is TGCAGTGCTAGCGCGCAGTATTTT.

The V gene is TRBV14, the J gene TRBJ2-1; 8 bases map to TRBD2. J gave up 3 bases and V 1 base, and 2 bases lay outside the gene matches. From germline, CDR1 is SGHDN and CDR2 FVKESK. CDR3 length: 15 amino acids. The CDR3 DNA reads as TGTGCCAGCAGCCAAGGCCGGGGGGGCTACAATGAGCAGTTCTTC. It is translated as CASSQGRGGYNEQFF. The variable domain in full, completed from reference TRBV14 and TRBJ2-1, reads EAGVTQFPSHSVIEKGQTVTLRCDPISGHDNLYWYRRVMGKEIKFLLHFVKESKQDESGMPNNRFLAERTGGTYSTLKVQPAELEDSGVYFCASSQGRGGYNEQFFGPGTRLTVL.

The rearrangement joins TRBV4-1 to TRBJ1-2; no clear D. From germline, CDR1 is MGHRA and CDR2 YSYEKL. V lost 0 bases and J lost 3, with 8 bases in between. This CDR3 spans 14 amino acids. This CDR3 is CASSQDSRYYGYTF. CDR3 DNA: TGCGCCAGCAGCCAAGATTCGAGATACTATGGCTACACCTTC.

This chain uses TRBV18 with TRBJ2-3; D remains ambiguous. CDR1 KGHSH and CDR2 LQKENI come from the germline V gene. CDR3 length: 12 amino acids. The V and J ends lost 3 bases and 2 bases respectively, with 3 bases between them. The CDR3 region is CASSPYTDTQYF. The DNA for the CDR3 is TGTGCCAGCTCACCGTACACAGATACGCAGTATTTT.

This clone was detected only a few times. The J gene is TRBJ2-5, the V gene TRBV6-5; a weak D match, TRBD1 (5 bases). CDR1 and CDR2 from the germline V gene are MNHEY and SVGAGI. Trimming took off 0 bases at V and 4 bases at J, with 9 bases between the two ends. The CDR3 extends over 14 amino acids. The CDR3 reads CASSYSYRIETQYF. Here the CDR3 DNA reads TGTGCCAGCAGTTACTCGTACAGGATAGAGACCCAGTACTTC.

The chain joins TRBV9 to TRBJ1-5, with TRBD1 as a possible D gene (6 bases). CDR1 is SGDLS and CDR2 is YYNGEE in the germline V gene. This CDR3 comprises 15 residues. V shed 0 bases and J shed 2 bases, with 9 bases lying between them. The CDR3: CASSVEGDGNQPQHF. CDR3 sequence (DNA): TGTGCCAGCAGCGTAGAGGGGGATGGCAATCAGCCCCAGCATTTT.

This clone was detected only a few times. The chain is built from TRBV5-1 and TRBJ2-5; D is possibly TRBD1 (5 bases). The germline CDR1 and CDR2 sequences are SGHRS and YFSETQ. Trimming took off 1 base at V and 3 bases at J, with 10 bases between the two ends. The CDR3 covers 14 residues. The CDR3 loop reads CASSLIPGKETQYF. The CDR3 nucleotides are TGCGCCAGCAGCTTGATTCCAGGGAAAGAGACCCAGTACTTC.

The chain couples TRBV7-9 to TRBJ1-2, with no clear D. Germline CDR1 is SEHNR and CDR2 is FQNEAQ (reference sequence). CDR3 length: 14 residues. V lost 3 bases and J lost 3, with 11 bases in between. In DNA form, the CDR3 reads TGTGCCAGCAGCTTCCCCGGGCGGGACTATGGCTACACCTTC. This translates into CASSFPGRDYGYTF.

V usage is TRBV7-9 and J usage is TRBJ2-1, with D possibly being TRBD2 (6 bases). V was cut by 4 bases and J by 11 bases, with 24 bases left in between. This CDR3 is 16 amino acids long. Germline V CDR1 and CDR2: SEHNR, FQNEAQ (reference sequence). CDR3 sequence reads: CASSSEHPGATGKQFF. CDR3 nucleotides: TGTGCCAGCAGCTCGGAACATCCGGGAGCTACGGGGAAGCAGTTCTTC.

CDR3 in amino acids: CASSRDRVSGKPQHF. In DNA form, the CDR3 reads TGTGCCAGCAGCCGGGACAGGGTGTCGGGAAAGCCCCAGCATTTT. The chain links TRBV7-8 to TRBJ1-5; 9 bases align to TRBD1. Looked up from germline, CDR1 is SGHVS and CDR2 is FQNEAQ. V dropped 5 bases and J dropped 8; count of bases not matched to a gene: 10. This CDR3 has 15 residues.

The CDR3, as DNA: TGTGCCAGCAGTTCAGGGGGCAGAAGCTACGAGCAGTACTTC. It translates to CASSSGGRSYEQYF. The chain uses TRBV6-5 and TRBJ2-7, with 8 bases that match TRBD1. V was clipped by 4 bases and J by 3 bases; unmatched bases: 5. The CDR3 is 14 amino acids. The germline CDR1 and CDR2 sequences are MNHEY and SVGAGI.

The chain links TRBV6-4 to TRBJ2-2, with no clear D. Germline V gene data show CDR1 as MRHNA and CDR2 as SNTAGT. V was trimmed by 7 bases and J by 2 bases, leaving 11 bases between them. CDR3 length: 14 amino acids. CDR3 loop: CASKRTVNTGELFF. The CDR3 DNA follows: TGTGCCAGCAAACGAACTGTAAACACCGGGGAGCTGTTTTTT.

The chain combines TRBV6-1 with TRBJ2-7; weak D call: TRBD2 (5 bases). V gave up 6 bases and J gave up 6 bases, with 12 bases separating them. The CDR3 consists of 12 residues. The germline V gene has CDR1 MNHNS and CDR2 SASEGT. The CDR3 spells CASRTSLVEQYF. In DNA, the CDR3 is TGTGCCAGCAGAACTAGTCTTGTCGAGCAGTACTTC.

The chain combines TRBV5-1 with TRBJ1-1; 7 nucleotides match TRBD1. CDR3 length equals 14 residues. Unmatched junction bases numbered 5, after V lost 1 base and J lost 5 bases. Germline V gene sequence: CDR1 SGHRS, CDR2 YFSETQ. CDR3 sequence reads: CASSLRTGETEAFF. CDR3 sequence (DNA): TGCGCCAGCAGCTTGAGGACAGGAGAGACTGAAGCTTTCTTT.

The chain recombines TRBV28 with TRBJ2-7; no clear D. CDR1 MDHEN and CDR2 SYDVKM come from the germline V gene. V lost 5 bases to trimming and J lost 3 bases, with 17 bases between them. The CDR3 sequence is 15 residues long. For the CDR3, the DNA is TGTGCCAGCAGTCCCTCGTCAGCGTCGGTCTACGAGCAGTACTTC. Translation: CASSPSSASVYEQYF.

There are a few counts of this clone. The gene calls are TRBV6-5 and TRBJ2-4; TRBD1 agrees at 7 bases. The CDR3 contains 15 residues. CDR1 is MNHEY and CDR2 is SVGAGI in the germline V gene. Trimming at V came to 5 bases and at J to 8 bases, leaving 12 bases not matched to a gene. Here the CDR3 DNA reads TGTGCCAGCAGTCTCTCCGGGACAGAGTACGACATTCAGTACTTC. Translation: CASSLSGTEYDIQYF.

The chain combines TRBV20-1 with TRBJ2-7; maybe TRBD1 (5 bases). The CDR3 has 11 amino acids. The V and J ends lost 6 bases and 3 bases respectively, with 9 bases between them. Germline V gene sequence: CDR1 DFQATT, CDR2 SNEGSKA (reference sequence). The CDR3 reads CSAPQGYEQYF. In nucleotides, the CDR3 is TGCAGTGCCCCGCAGGGCTACGAGCAGTACTTC.